These 10 T cell receptor beta chains were sequenced from one sample in a study of cytomegalovirus exposure and HLA in healthy donors. In the PCR, 60 Vbeta and 13 Jbeta primers were used. Sequencing used immunoSEQ multiplex PCR; TCRdb keeps in-frame clones, though not all of them. The sample holds 85,000 to 95,000 clones, more than 75% seen once. Input material: PBMCs. The receptors originated from a man aged 25 to 40 in good health and CMV-seropositive.

V gene TRBV30 combines with J gene TRBJ1-6; D may be TRBD1 (6 bases). CDR3 length equals 15 residues. V lost 0 bases, J lost 9 bases, and 15 bases lay in between. In germline, CDR1 is GTSNPN, CDR2 SVGIG (reference sequence). The CDR3 DNA is TGTGCCTGGAGTGTACTAGGCAGGGGCGGTTCACCCCTCCACTTT. It translates to CAWSVLGRGGSPLHF.

The rearrangement uses TRBV7-2 and TRBJ2-5; 8 bases align to TRBD2. V lost 5 bases, J lost 6 bases, and 11 bases stayed unmatched. Germline CDR1 and CDR2: SGHTA and FQGNSA. The CDR3 sequence is 15 residues long. CDR3 sequence reads: CASSDEGLAGKTQYF. The CDR3 nucleotides read TGTGCCAGCAGCGACGAAGGACTAGCAGGTAAGACCCAGTACTTC.

The chain carries TRBV10-3 and TRBJ1-5; D unclear. The CDR3 extends over 17 amino acids. Germline V CDR1 and CDR2: ENHRY, SYGVKD. V lost 0 bases and J 9 bases, leaving 21 bases between the germline ends. CDR3 nucleotides: TGTGCCATCAGTGAGTCGCGGGGTCCCGAAAGCAATGGGCCCCAGCATTTT. This encodes CAISESRGPESNGPQHF.

The rearrangement links TRBV7-9 to TRBJ2-4, with D uncertain. The CDR3 is 17 residues long. V dropped 5 bases and J dropped 0 bases, with 17 bases sitting between them. The germline CDR1 and CDR2 sequences are SEHNR and FQNEAQ (reference sequence). The CDR3: CASSAGTYSRAKNIQYF. In DNA, the CDR3 is TGTGCCAGCAGCGCAGGAACGTATTCCAGAGCCAAAAACATTCAGTACTTC.

J is TRBJ1-5 and V is TRBV5-8, with D possibly being TRBD1 (6 bases). The V end lost 3 bases, the J end lost 1 base, and 8 bases lay between the germline ends. Germline CDR1 is SGHTS and CDR2 is YDEGEE. The CDR3 covers 14 residues. CDR3 sequence: CASSYGTSNQPQHF. DNA for the CDR3: TGTGCCAGCAGCTACGGGACAAGCAATCAGCCCCAGCATTTT.

J is TRBJ1-6 and V is TRBV5-1; tentative D call: TRBD1 (5 bases). CDR1 and CDR2 from the germline V gene are SGHRS and YFSETQ. V gave up 2 bases and J gave up 7 bases, with 7 bases separating them. The CDR3 totals 13 residues. This CDR3 is CASSFDRNSPLHF. The CDR3 DNA is TGCGCCAGCAGCTTCGACAGAAATTCACCCCTCCACTTT.

The chain carries TRBV18 and TRBJ2-3; 8 bases agree with TRBD2. Germline CDR1 KGHSH, CDR2 LQKENI. The CDR3 totals 14 residues. The trim removed 8 bases at V and 1 base at J, leaving 5 bases unmatched. The CDR3 DNA reads TGTGCCAGCCGAGGGACTAGGGGCACAGATACGCAGTATTTT. Translated: CASRGTRGTDTQYF.

The chain uses TRBV11-1 and TRBJ1-1; D remains unclear. V was clipped by 5 bases and J by 3 bases, with 13 bases between them. CDR1 is SGHAT, CDR2 FQDESV, per germline (reference sequence). This CDR3 comprises 14 residues. The CDR3 DNA sequence: TGTGCCAGCAGCACCAGCGATCGGGACACTGAAGCTTTCTTT. This sequence encodes CASSTSDRDTEAFF.

The CDR3 is CASSPPGLGVNSGNTIYF. CDR3 sequence (DNA): TGTGCCAGCTCACCACCGGGGTTAGGGGTCAACTCTGGAAACACCATATATTTT. The chain has TRBV18 and TRBJ1-3; D possibly corresponds to TRBD1 (5 bases). The CDR3 totals 18 residues. Germline V gives CDR1 KGHSH, CDR2 LQKENI. Trimming stripped 0 bases from V and 0 bases from J, with 15 bases between.

This clone occurred a few times. CDR3 DNA: TGTGCCAGCTCACCACCGGGGCAGAATCGCAATCAGCCCCAGCATTTT. It translates to CASSPPGQNRNQPQHF. The V call is TRBV18, the J call TRBJ1-5; TRBD1 is a possible D gene (5 bases). The CDR3 consists of 16 residues. Germline V gives CDR1 KGHSH, CDR2 LQKENI. V gave up 0 bases and J gave up 2 bases, with 11 bases separating them.